This TCR beta chain originates from a study of T cells after yellow fever vaccination. Study-wide points: Although the secondary response was weaker, it peaked faster, at day 5 versus 15.

V lost 0 bases, J lost 0 bases, and 8 bases lay in between. The CDR3 runs to 15 residues. Looked up from germline, CDR1 is MNHEY and CDR2 is SVGAGI. This clonotype was counted only a few times. Its antigen remains unknown. TCRdb redid the calling of the 5' RACE reads with MiXCR, one entry per CDR3 protein. Here the sample spans approximately 510,000 distinct CDR3 sequences, 20% to 25% being singletons. Sequencing used PBMCs, obtained 20 to 25 days after the first yellow fever vaccination. The chain joins TRBV6-5 to TRBJ1-1; D remains unclear. This TCR was sampled from a man between 18 and 35 years old who received the YFV17D yellow fever vaccine. The CDR3 region has the DNA TGTGCCAGCAGTTACTCGAGGCGAGTGAACACTGAAGCTTTCTTT. Its protein is CASSYSRRVNTEAFF.